This T cell receptor (beta chain) comes out of a study of graft-versus-host responses after intestinal transplantation. Across the study: Isolated intestinal, liver-intestinal, or multivisceral transplants had been given to the recipients. Each patient got anti-thymocyte globulin induction, then tacrolimus and steroids for two to four years. Whole-study findings and limits: High graft-versus-host to host-versus-graft clonal ratios were seen in allografts of patients with graft-donor T cell macrochimerism. GvH clonotypes were identified within recipient marrow, with a subset emerging first in ileum or blood.

Sequencing used immunoSEQ multiplex PCR; TCRdb keeps in-frame clones, though not all of them. The table shows 80,000 to 100,000 clones, with around 90% occurring only once. On this clone: Antigen unknown.

This sample comprised unstimulated CD4+ T cells sorted from spleen or lymph node cells, obtained before intestinal transplant. The origin of this receptor is a human donor who received an intestinal transplant.

CDR3 nucleotides: TGTGCCAGCAGTTTAGCCGCTAGCGGGCGTACGCAGTATTTT. It is translated as CASSLAASGRTQYF. The chain employs TRBV27 and TRBJ2-3; 8 bases agree with TRBD2. The CDR3 covers 14 residues. From germline, CDR1 is MNHEY and CDR2 SMNVEV (reference sequence). Trimming at V came to 2 bases and at J to 8 bases, leaving 6 bases not matched to a gene.